This TCR beta chain was identified in a study of beta chain features in type 1 diabetes. Study as a whole: The samples had about 110,000,000 sorted cells examined in all.

Study-level results: Individuals with type 1 diabetes displayed fewer insertions and more deletions at VDJ junctions.

Each of the CD4+ naive, central memory, regulatory and stem cell-like memory populations was sorted via CD45RO/CCR7/CD25/CD127/CD95/CD27. The investigators reverse transcribed all of the isolated RNA, so they sequenced expressed TCRB transcripts. Sequencing was performed with immunoSEQ multiplex PCR; in TCRdb, only in-frame clones are kept and a portion is missing. In the table there are 310,000 or so clones, less than 10% of which are singletons. Germline lookup yields CDR1 SQVTM and CDR2 ANQGSEA. CDR3 size: 13 residues. The ends lost 6 bases at V and 9 bases at J; junction bases unmatched: 8. This clone was observed at least ten times. Its target is not known.

The sequenced sample consisted of central memory CD4+ T cells from blood. The gene calls are TRBV29-1 and TRBJ2-3; 11 nucleotides match TRBD2. The sequence was obtained from a woman between 18 and 29 years old in good health. The CDR3 sequence: CSVATSGSETQYF. CDR3 in DNA: TGCAGCGTGGCAACTAGCGGGAGCGAAACGCAGTATTTT.